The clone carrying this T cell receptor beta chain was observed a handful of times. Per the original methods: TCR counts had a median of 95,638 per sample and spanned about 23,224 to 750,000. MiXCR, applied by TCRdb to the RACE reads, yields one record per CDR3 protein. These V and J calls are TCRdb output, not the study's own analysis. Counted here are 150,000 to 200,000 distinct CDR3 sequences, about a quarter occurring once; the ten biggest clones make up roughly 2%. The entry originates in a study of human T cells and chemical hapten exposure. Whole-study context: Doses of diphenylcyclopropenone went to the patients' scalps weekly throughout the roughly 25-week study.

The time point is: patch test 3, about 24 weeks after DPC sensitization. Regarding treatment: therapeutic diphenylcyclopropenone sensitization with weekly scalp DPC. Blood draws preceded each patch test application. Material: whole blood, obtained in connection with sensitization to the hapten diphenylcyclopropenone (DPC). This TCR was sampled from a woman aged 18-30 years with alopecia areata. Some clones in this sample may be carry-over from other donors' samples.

Here the CDR3 reads CASSLVSGPGPEQYF. DNA for the CDR3: TGTGCCAGCAGCTTAGTTTCTGGGCCTGGCCCAGAGCAGTACTTC. The rearrangement joins TRBV7-2 to TRBJ2-7; no clear D. The germline CDR1 and CDR2 sequences are SGHTA and FQGNSA. The CDR3 has 15 amino acids. Trimming removed 1 base from V and 7 bases from J, with 17 bases in between.